A selection of T cell receptor beta chains follows, all from one sample in a study of blood T cell repertoires in COVID-19. The assay was immunoSEQ multiplex PCR, and TCRdb's table has in-frame clones only and misses some. The sample holds 100,000 to 150,000 clones, roughly 74% seen once. The material sequenced was peripheral blood. The receptor source for this set is a man aged 55 to 70 with acute or convalescent COVID-19. Both conserved end residues are part of each CDR3. Fields, in order: CDR3 length, D gene, J gene, V gene, clone size, CDR3 protein, CDR3 DNA. The D gene is left open where the match is weak. Expanded clones are given a class, and other clones once, few, many or no size at all.

13	.	TRBJ1-2	TRBV6-1	.	CASSESWERGYTF	TGTGCCAGCAGTGAATCCTGGGAGCGGGGCTACACCTTC
18	TRBD2	TRBJ2-7	TRBV5-6	once	CASSLRTSGIPPYYEQYF	TGTGCCAGCAGCTTGAGGACTAGCGGGATCCCTCCCTACTACGAGCAGTACTTC
15	.	TRBJ1-1	TRBV12-2	.	CASRKNDRAGTEAFF	TGTGCAAGTCGCAAAAACGACAGGGCTGGCACTGAAGCTTTCTTT
14	TRBD1	TRBJ1-2	TRBV3-1/TRBV3-2	.	CASSRTGGNYGYTF	TGTGCCAGCAGCCGGACAGGGGGTAACTATGGCTACACCTTC
11	.	TRBJ2-2	TRBV19	.	CASTEGRELFF	TGTGCCAGTACCGAGGGCCGGGAGCTGTTTTTT
14	TRBD2	TRBJ2-1	TRBV24-1	.	CATANSGRGDEQFF	TGTGCCACCGCAAATAGCGGGAGAGGCGATGAGCAGTTCTTC
15	.	TRBJ2-1	TRBV4-2	once	CASSQSRGSIKEQFF	TGTGCCAGCAGCCAATCTAGGGGGAGCATTAAGGAGCAGTTCTTC
14	.	TRBJ1-2	TRBV4-1	few	CASSQGPSSYGYTF	TGCGCCAGCAGCCAAGGGCCCAGTTCCTATGGCTACACCTTC
14	.	TRBJ2-4	TRBV5-1	.	CASSSTGSKNIQYF	TGCGCCAGCAGCTCTACAGGGAGTAAAAACATTCAGTACTTC
11	.	TRBJ2-1	TRBV20-1	.	CSARDTTALFF	TGCAGTGCTAGAGATACGACAGCCCTATTCTTC
14	TRBD2	TRBJ2-7	TRBV6-5	.	CASTPSGGSYEQYF	TGTGCCAGCACCCCCTCCGGGGGGAGTTACGAGCAGTACTTC
14	.	TRBJ2-3	TRBV6-6	.	CASTQGLGADTQYF	TGTGCCAGCACCCAGGGGTTGGGCGCAGATACGCAGTATTTT
14	.	TRBJ2-3	TRBV5-1	.	CASSLEGGTDTQYF	TGCGCCAGCAGCTTGGAGGGGGGCACAGATACGCAGTATTTT
13	TRBD1	TRBJ1-5	TRBV19	few	CASSNRGGEPQHF	TGTGCCAGTAGTAACAGGGGGGGTGAGCCCCAGCATTTT
14	.	TRBJ1-2	TRBV28	once	CASVHQGIGYGYTF	TGTGCCAGCGTACACCAGGGTATTGGCTATGGCTACACCTTC
13	TRBD1	TRBJ1-2	TRBV5-4	once	CASSFQGGYGYTF	TGTGCCAGCAGCTTTCAGGGGGGCTATGGCTACACCTTC
14	.	TRBJ2-5	TRBV7-8	once	CASSLAGRQETQYF	TGTGCCAGCAGCTTAGCGGGGCGGCAAGAGACCCAGTACTTC
14	.	TRBJ1-5	TRBV5-6	few	CASSSGTLNQPQHF	TGTGCCAGCAGCTCCGGGACATTAAATCAGCCCCAGCATTTT
15	.	TRBJ2-7	TRBV28	.	CASSLATRGPGEQYF	TGTGCCAGCAGTTTAGCGACGCGGGGCCCGGGGGAGCAGTACTTC
16	TRBD1	TRBJ2-2	TRBV7-6	.	CASSSQGGADTGELFF	TGTGCCAGCAGCTCCCAAGGGGGCGCCGACACCGGGGAGCTGTTTTTT
17	TRBD2	TRBJ2-5	TRBV30	.	CAWSVGQIAGNQETQYF	TGTGCCTGGAGTGTTGGACAGATAGCGGGAAATCAAGAGACCCAGTACTTC
13	.	TRBJ1-1	TRBV7-3	.	CASSFPRIAEAFF	TGTGCCAGCAGCTTCCCGCGGATAGCTGAAGCTTTCTTT
18	.	TRBJ2-2	TRBV3-1/TRBV3-2	.	CASSQENSGTRFTGELFF	TGTGCCAGCAGCCAAGAGAACTCCGGGACTCGCTTCACCGGGGAGCTGTTTTTT
14	.	TRBJ1-2	TRBV15	.	CAILSGQLRSGYTF	TGTGCCATCCTTTCTGGCCAACTGAGGTCCGGCTACACCTTC
14	.	TRBJ2-4	TRBV30	few	CAWSVPPHNGIQYF	TGTGCCTGGAGTGTACCCCCCCACAATGGCATTCAGTACTTC
14	.	TRBJ1-2	TRBV4-1	.	CASSNTGTRTGYTF	TGCGCCAGCAGCAATACCGGGACACGGACTGGCTACACCTTC
12	.	TRBJ1-5	TRBV19	many	CASSIGVQPQHF	TGTGCCAGTAGTATCGGGGTTCAGCCCCAGCATTTT
16	.	TRBJ2-3	TRBV18	.	CASSPRDFDGTDTQYF	TGTGCCAGCTCACCGAGGGACTTTGACGGGACAGATACGCAGTATTTT
13	TRBD1	TRBJ1-2	TRBV29-1	medium-sized	CSVEDRTGDGYTF	TGCAGCGTTGAAGATCGGACAGGGGATGGCTACACCTTC
15	.	TRBJ1-2	TRBV19	.	CASRTKQESNYGYTF	TGTGCCAGTAGGACGAAACAGGAGTCTAACTATGGCTACACCTTC
17	TRBD1	TRBJ2-2	TRBV7-9	.	CASRIDGQGRVTGELFF	TGTGCCAGCAGGATCGATGGACAGGGGCGGGTCACCGGGGAGCTGTTTTTT
15	.	TRBJ1-4	TRBV14	.	CASSPAGRRREKLFF	TGTGCCAGCAGCCCGGCGGGACGGAGGCGAGAAAAACTGTTTTTT
14	TRBD1	TRBJ1-2	TRBV2	.	CASTLPGQDYGYTF	TGTGCCAGCACCCTCCCGGGACAGGACTATGGCTACACCTTC
15	TRBD2	TRBJ2-7	TRBV6-2/TRBV6-3	.	CASSLSGRSSYEQYF	TGTGCCAGCAGCCTTAGCGGGAGGAGCTCCTACGAGCAGTACTTC
14	.	TRBJ2-2	TRBV9	.	CASSVASNTGELFF	TGTGCCAGCAGCGTAGCATCCAACACCGGGGAGCTGTTTTTT
12	.	TRBJ1-2	TRBV6-5	.	CASSGGIYGYTF	TGTGCCAGCAGCGGCGGAATCTATGGCTACACCTTC
15	TRBD2	TRBJ2-7	TRBV19	.	CASSAGTSGPYEQYF	TGTGCCAGTAGTGCTGGGACTAGCGGGCCCTACGAGCAGTACTTC
13	.	TRBJ1-4	TRBV19	.	CASSIDQGEKLFF	TGTGCCAGTAGTATAGATCAGGGGGAAAAACTGTTTTTT
17	.	TRBJ2-3	TRBV12-5	.	CASGLGVVAGGTDTQYF	TGTGCTAGTGGTTTGGGGGTGGTGGCAGGGGGCACAGATACGCAGTATTTT
15	TRBD1	TRBJ2-1	TRBV15	.	CATSRWDSQGNEQFF	TGTGCCACCAGCAGATGGGACAGTCAAGGGAATGAGCAGTTCTTC
15	TRBD1	TRBJ2-5	TRBV5-1	.	CASSYWDREGETQYF	TGCGCCAGCAGCTACTGGGACAGGGAGGGGGAGACCCAGTACTTC